The entry below describes one T cell receptor (beta chain). This specimen belongs to a study of blood T cell repertoires in COVID-19. Whole-study context: From the United States, Italy and Spain came samples of acute and convalescent COVID-19. In each case, the material was cDNA or gDNA derived from T cells, B-cell-depleted T cells, or PBMCs.

Source study methods: Nucleated cell number was recorded as an estimate derived from reference gene primer amplification. Some clones are missing from TCRdb's copy, which holds only in-frame ones; the method was immunoSEQ multiplex PCR. That table gives V, J and clone size, and the DNA gave D and trimming. The sample holds 95,000 to 150,000 clones, approximately 83% seen once. With V trimmed by 4 bases and J by 0 bases, 3 bases remained unmatched. This CDR3 has 15 residues. The germline gives CDR1 SNHLY, CDR2 FYNNEI. The chain couples TRBV2 to TRBJ1-5; 7 bases match TRBD1. The sequenced sample consisted of peripheral blood. This clonotype was obtained from a man in his 60s with acute or convalescent COVID-19. The CDR3 nucleotides are TGTGCCAGCAGTGTAAACAGGGGTAGCAATCAGCCCCAGCATTTT. It codes for CASSVNRGSNQPQHF. Combining the CDR3 with reference TRBV2 and TRBJ1-5 gives the whole variable domain EPEVTQTPSHQVTQMGQEVILRCVPISNHLYFYWYRQILGQKVEFLVSFYNNEISEKSEIFDDQFSVERPDGSNFTLKIRSTKLEDSAMYFCASSVNRGSNQPQHFGDGTRLSIL.